The 7 T cell receptor beta chains given below trace back to one sample, sequenced in a study of cytomegalovirus exposure and HLA in healthy donors. This PCR relied on a set of 60 Vbeta primers and 13 Jbeta primers. The method was immunoSEQ multiplex PCR; TCRdb's version includes in-frame clones alone and lacks a portion of them. In the table there are 210,000 or so clones, around 89% of which are singletons. Sequencing used PBMCs. The receptors stem from a woman aged 18 to 35 in good health and CMV-seronegative.

This chain connects TRBV6-1 to TRBJ1-2, with 7 bases matching TRBD1. The V segment lost 6 bases and the J segment 2 bases; nucleotides outside the gene matches: 9. The CDR3 runs 15 residues. Germline CDR1 is MNHNS and CDR2 is SASEGT. CDR3 in amino acids: CASRIKQGINYGYTF. The CDR3, as DNA: TGTGCCAGCAGGATAAAACAGGGGATCAACTATGGCTACACCTTC.

The V and J genes are TRBV7-2 and TRBJ2-5; 7 bases line up with TRBD2. The germline CDR1 and CDR2 sequences are SGHTA and FQGNSA. The CDR3 contains 14 residues. The V segment lost 4 bases and the J segment 4 bases; nucleotides outside the gene matches: 6. The CDR3 nucleotides are TGTGCCAGCAGCTACTCTAGCGGCGGAGAGACCCAGTACTTC. As protein: CASSYSSGGETQYF.

This chain uses TRBV19 with TRBJ1-5; possibly TRBD1 for D (5 bases). Trimming left V 2 bases short and J 6 bases short, with 17 bases between. The CDR3 runs to 16 residues. Germline CDR1 is LNHDA and CDR2 is SQIVND (reference sequence). CDR3 region: CASSIPTGGWGQPQHF. CDR3 coding DNA: TGTGCCAGTAGTATACCCACCGGGGGATGGGGTCAGCCCCAGCATTTT.

Notes on this clone: Other DNA sequences in this sample translate to the same CDR3. This chain links TRBV5-4 with TRBJ1-1; D is undetermined. The CDR3 is 13 amino acids. With 2 bases removed from V and 1 base from J, the gap between germline ends came to 6 bases. Germline assignment: CDR1 SGHNT and CDR2 YYREEE (reference sequence). The DNA for the CDR3 is TGTGCCAGCAGCTTACGGGGGAACACTGAAGCTTTCTTT. This translates into CASSLRGNTEAFF.

The chain couples TRBV5-1 to TRBJ2-7; D possibly corresponds to TRBD2 (6 bases). The CDR3 is made up of 15 amino acids. The germline V gene has CDR1 SGHRS and CDR2 YFSETQ. The ends were cut back, 2 bases at V and 7 bases at J, with 19 bases in the middle. CDR3 nucleotide sequence: TGCGCCAGCAGCTTCGCCGTGGTAGCGGAAGGAGAGCAGTACTTC. This gives the protein CASSFAVVAEGEQYF.

V and J are TRBV2 and TRBJ2-2; TRBD1 matches 9 bases. V shed 7 bases and J 4 bases; nucleotides not matched to a gene: 13. The CDR3 loop spans 17 amino acids. The V gene's germline CDR1 is SNHLY and CDR2 FYNNEI. The DNA of the CDR3 is TGTGCCAGCAACCGGGACAGGGCGTGGGTTTCCACCGGGGAGCTGTTTTTT. Translated: CASNRDRAWVSTGELFF.

The J gene is TRBJ2-7, the V gene TRBV2; perhaps TRBD2 as D (6 bases). CDR3 length: 13 residues. Germline CDR1 SNHLY, CDR2 FYNNEI. V lost 3 bases, J lost 3 bases, and 9 bases lay in between. The CDR3 DNA reads TGTGCCAGCAGTGAGCCGGGGGTCTACGAGCAGTACTTC. This gives the protein CASSEPGVYEQYF. Together with reference TRBV2 and TRBJ2-7, the CDR3 gives the full variable domain: EPEVTQTPSHQVTQMGQEVILRCVPISNHLYFYWYRQILGQKVEFLVSFYNNEISEKSEIFDDQFSVERPDGSNFTLKIRSTKLEDSAMYFCASSEPGVYEQYFGPGTRLTVT.